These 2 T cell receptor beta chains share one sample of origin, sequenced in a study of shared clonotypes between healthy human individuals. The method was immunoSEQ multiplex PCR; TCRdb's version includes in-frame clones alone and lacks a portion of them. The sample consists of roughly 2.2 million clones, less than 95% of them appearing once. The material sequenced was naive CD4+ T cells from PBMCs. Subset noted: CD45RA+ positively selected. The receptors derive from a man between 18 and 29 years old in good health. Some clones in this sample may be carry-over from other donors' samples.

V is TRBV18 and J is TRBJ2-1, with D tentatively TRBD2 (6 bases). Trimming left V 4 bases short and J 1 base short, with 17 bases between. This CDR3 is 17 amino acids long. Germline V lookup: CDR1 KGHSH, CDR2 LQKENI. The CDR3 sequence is CASSLWGRELSYNEQFF. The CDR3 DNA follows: TGTGCCAGCTCACTTTGGGGCCGGGAGCTTTCCTACAATGAGCAGTTCTTC.

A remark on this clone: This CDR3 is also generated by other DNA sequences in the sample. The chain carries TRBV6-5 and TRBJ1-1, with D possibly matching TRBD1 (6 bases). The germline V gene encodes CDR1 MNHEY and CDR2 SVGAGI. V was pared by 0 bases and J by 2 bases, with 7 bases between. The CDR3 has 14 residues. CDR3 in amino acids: CASSYSTGNTEAFF. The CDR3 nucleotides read TGTGCCAGCAGTTACTCGACAGGAAACACTGAAGCTTTCTTT.